These T cell receptor beta chains were read from a single sample in a study of cytomegalovirus exposure and HLA in healthy donors. Produced via immunoSEQ multiplex PCR; TCRdb's table is partial and in-frame only. The table shows around 70,000 clones, with just over 70% occurring only once. Source material: PBMCs. The receptors were gathered from a man aged 55 to 70 in good health and CMV-seropositive. Each CDR3 is given without its conserved first and last residue.

v_call: TRBV25-1
cdr3_aa: ACSGAGVGDTQY

v_call: TRBV30
cdr3_aa: AWSPTNEQF

v_call: TRBV5-4
cdr3_aa: ASSWTTGGKAF

v_call: TRBV7-9
cdr3_aa: ASSLVWQKNTEAF

v_call: TRBV9
cdr3_aa: ASSGPGTGYGYT

v_call: TRBV7-6
cdr3_aa: ASSRTREAETQY

v_call: TRBV5-5
cdr3_aa: ASSFPGIGELF

v_call: TRBV29-1
cdr3_aa: SEEAGGPYEQY

v_call: TRBV29-1
cdr3_aa: SVRGAGSINYGYT

v_call: TRBV27
cdr3_aa: ASSSLGLAGVREQF

v_call: TRBV7-8
cdr3_aa: ASSFGPYEQY

v_call: TRBV2
cdr3_aa: ASPLVAGGGEQY

v_call: TRBV11-3
cdr3_aa: ASGRTGITNEQF

v_call: TRBV4-2
cdr3_aa: ASSRTLNSNQPQH

v_call: TRBV2
cdr3_aa: ASSDSPADEQY

v_call: TRBV30
cdr3_aa: AWNKVGYGYT

v_call: TRBV18
cdr3_aa: ASGSGVAFYEQY

v_call: TRBV2
cdr3_aa: ASSETGNTEAF

v_call: TRBV11-3
cdr3_aa: ASSLVAGGNYGYT